This passage covers 14 T cell receptor beta chains from one sample sequenced in a study of blood T cells in healthy people across ages. It was with a sample-barcoded 5' primer and a J-beta primer mix that a second PCR of about 7 to 12 cycles was run. TCRdb re-called the 5' RACE reads through MiXCR, storing one row per CDR3 protein. Seen here are roughly 790,000 distinct CDR3 sequences, roughly 47% observed once, and the top ten hold under 25%. The sample consisted of blood. The receptor source for this set is a woman aged 60 to 75 in good health.

CDR3 bases: TGTGCCATCAGTGAGACAAATTGGGACGGAGCTTTCTTT. Translation: CAISETNWDGAFF. The chain carries TRBV10-3 and TRBJ1-1; tentatively, D is TRBD1 (5 bases). V lost 2 bases and J 10 bases, leaving 14 bases between the germline ends. Germline V gene data show CDR1 as ENHRY and CDR2 as SYGVKD. The CDR3 is made up of 13 amino acids.

Turning to this clonotype: The junction differs from germline at one of its ends, possibly a read error. The rearrangement links TRBV4-2 to TRBJ2-3; tentatively, D is TRBD2 (5 bases). The CDR3 is made up of 15 amino acids. The germline V gene has CDR1 LGHNA and CDR2 YNFKEQ. The CDR3 loop reads CASSQDPGITDTRYF. The CDR3 region has the DNA TGTGCCAGCAGCCAAGATCCGGGGATCACAGATACGCGGTATTTT.

This sequence joins TRBV4-3 and TRBJ2-2; the match to TRBD1 covers 8 bases. CDR1 is LGHNA, CDR2 YSLEER, per germline. CDR3 length: 16 amino acids. V lost 2 bases and J lost 6; bases outside the gene matches: 8. This chain's CDR3 is CASSQYRGELAGELFF. DNA for the CDR3: TGCGCCAGCAGCCAATACAGGGGGGAGTTGGCCGGGGAGCTGTTTTTT.

This clonotype has a handful of counts. This chain links TRBV9 with TRBJ2-5; the match to TRBD2 covers 10 bases. The CDR3 spans 15 residues. V was pared by 1 base and J by 1 base, with 1 base of the junction left unmatched. Germline V gene data show CDR1 as SGDLS and CDR2 as YYNGEE. The CDR3 loop reads CASSVLAGAQETQYF. As DNA, the CDR3 is TGTGCCAGCAGCGTACTAGCGGGGGCCCAAGAGACCCAGTACTTC.

This clonotype was seen a handful of times. The rearrangement uses TRBV28 and TRBJ2-7; the D gene is possibly TRBD1 (8 bases). Germline V CDR1 and CDR2: MDHEN, SYDVKM. The CDR3 sequence is 13 residues long. V was cut by 6 bases and J by 7 bases, with 16 bases left in between. In DNA form, the CDR3 reads TGTGCCAGCAGGGAACAGGGGGAGGGAGAGCAGTACTTC. This codes for CASREQGEGEQYF.

The rearrangement links TRBV5-1 to TRBJ2-3; unclear D gene. Germline loops: CDR1 SGHRS, CDR2 YFSETQ. The ends were cut back, 2 bases at V and 0 bases at J, with 7 bases in the middle. This CDR3 region has 14 residues. CDR3 in DNA: TGCGCCAGCAGCTTTTCGGAAAGCACAGATACGCAGTATTTT. Amino acid sequence: CASSFSESTDTQYF. The complete variable domain, with remaining parts taken from reference TRBV5-1 and TRBJ2-3, reads KAGVTQTPRYLIKTRGQQVTLSCSPISGHRSVSWYQQTPGQGLQFLFEYFSETQRNKGNFPGRFSGRQFSNSRSEMNVSTLELGDSALYLCASSFSESTDTQYFGPGTRLTVL.

The CDR3 sequence: CATSDPGQGAPSTDTQYF. DNA for the CDR3: TGTGCCACCAGTGACCCGGGACAGGGGGCTCCTAGCACAGATACGCAGTATTTT. The chain uses TRBV24-1 and TRBJ2-3; 12 bases map to TRBD1. With 4 bases clipped from V and 0 bases from J, the junction kept 7 bases outside the gene matches. The CDR3 runs to 18 residues. Germline CDR1 KGHDR, CDR2 SFDVKD.

About this clonotype itself: A much larger clone lies a single base off, so this may be a read error. For the CDR3, the DNA is TGTGCCAGCAGTTACTCTATTCGCACAGATACGCAGTATTTT. The encoded protein is CASSYSIRTDTQYF. V usage is TRBV6-6 and J usage is TRBJ2-3; D is uncertain. The CDR3 consists of 14 residues. Between the trimmed V and J ends, which lost 0 bases and 1 base, there was a span of 5 bases. From germline, CDR1 is MNHNY and CDR2 SVGAGI (reference sequence).

The chain is built from TRBV6-2 or TRBV6-3 and TRBJ2-7; D is ambiguous. Trimming left V 5 bases short and J 0 bases short, with 14 bases between. Germline V CDR1 and CDR2: MNHEY, SVGEGT. This CDR3 is 15 amino acids long. CDR3 amino acids: CASSRQPPSSYEQYF. The CDR3 DNA reads TGTGCCAGCAGTAGGCAGCCACCCTCCTCCTACGAGCAGTACTTC.

The J gene is TRBJ1-1, the V gene TRBV6-6; weak D call: TRBD1 (6 bases). V lost 5 bases to trimming and J lost 5 bases, with 15 bases between them. The CDR3 extends over 14 amino acids. CDR1 and CDR2 (germline): MNHNY, SVGAGI (reference sequence). The CDR3: CASSLLGARTEAFF. As DNA, the CDR3 is TGTGCCAGCAGTCTCTTGGGGGCGAGGACTGAAGCTTTCTTT.

The V call is TRBV3-1, the J call TRBJ2-1, with 9 bases aligning to TRBD1. The ends lost 7 bases at V and 6 bases at J; junction bases unmatched: 7. The CDR3 sequence is 14 residues long. CDR1 is LGHDT, CDR2 YNNKEL, per germline (reference sequence). The CDR3 spells CASNHGTGFNEQFF. The DNA of the CDR3 is TGTGCCAGCAACCACGGGACAGGGTTCAATGAGCAGTTCTTC.

This clonotype appeared a few times. This chain uses TRBV27 with TRBJ1-2; a possible D gene is TRBD1 (5 bases). The germline CDR1 and CDR2 sequences are MNHEY and SMNVEV (reference sequence). The CDR3 consists of 13 residues. The V end lost 6 bases, the J end lost 4 bases, and 12 bases lay between the germline ends. The CDR3 spells CASRGGGRYGYTF. The CDR3 coding sequence is TGTGCCAGCAGGGGGGGGGGTCGCTATGGCTACACCTTC.

This clonotype was counted between two and nine times. The chain combines TRBV7-9 with TRBJ2-3, with D possibly matching TRBD1 (5 bases). Germline V gene lookup returns CDR1 SEHNR and CDR2 FQNEAQ (reference sequence). The V gene lost 1 base and the J gene lost 7 bases, with 21 bases spanning the gap. The CDR3 length is 17 residues. CDR3 amino acids: CASSLGSTEPTAHTQYF. The CDR3 nucleotides read TGTGCCAGCAGCTTAGGCTCGACAGAACCTACCGCCCATACGCAGTATTTT. Full variable domain (remainder filled in from reference TRBV7-9 and TRBJ2-3): DTGVSQNPRHKITKRGQNVTFRCDPISEHNRLYWYRQTLGQGPEFLTYFQNEAQLEKSRLLSDRFSAERPKGSFSTLEIQRTEQGDSAMYLCASSLGSTEPTAHTQYFGPGTRLTVL.

V gene TRBV5-1 combines with J gene TRBJ1-1; D remains unclear. Trimming pared 2 bases from V and 1 base from J, leaving 12 bases between. Germline V gene sequence: CDR1 SGHRS, CDR2 YFSETQ. There are 15 residues in the CDR3. CDR3 protein: CASSFQRHRNTEAFF. CDR3 coding DNA: TGCGCCAGCAGCTTCCAGCGCCATCGGAACACTGAAGCTTTCTTT. The full variable domain, in which reference TRBV5-1 and TRBJ1-1 provide the parts outside the CDR3, is KAGVTQTPRYLIKTRGQQVTLSCSPISGHRSVSWYQQTPGQGLQFLFEYFSETQRNKGNFPGRFSGRQFSNSRSEMNVSTLELGDSALYLCASSFQRHRNTEAFFGQGTRLTVV.